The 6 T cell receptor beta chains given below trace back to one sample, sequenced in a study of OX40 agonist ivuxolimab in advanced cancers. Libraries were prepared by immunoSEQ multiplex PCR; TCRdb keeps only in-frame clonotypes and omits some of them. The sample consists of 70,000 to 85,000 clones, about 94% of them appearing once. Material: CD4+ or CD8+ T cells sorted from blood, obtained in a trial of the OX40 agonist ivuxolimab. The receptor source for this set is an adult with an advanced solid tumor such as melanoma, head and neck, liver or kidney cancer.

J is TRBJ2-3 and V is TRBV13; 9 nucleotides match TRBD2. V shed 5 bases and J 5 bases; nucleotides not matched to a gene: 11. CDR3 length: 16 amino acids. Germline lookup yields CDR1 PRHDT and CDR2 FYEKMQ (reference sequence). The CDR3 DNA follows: TGTGCCAGCAGCCCATTAGCGGGAGTTGGATTAGATACGCAGTATTTT. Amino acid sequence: CASSPLAGVGLDTQYF.

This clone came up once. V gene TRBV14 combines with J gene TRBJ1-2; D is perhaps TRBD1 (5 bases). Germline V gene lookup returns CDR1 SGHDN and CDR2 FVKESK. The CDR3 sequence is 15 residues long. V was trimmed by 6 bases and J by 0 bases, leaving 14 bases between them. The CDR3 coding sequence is TGTGCCAGCAGTAGAGGACAAAGAGCTAACTATGGCTACACCTTC. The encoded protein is CASSRGQRANYGYTF.

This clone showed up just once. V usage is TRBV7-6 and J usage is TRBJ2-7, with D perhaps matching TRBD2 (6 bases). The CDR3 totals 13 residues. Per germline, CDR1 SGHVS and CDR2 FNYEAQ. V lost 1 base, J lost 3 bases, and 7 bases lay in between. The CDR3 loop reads CASSLGLDYEQYF. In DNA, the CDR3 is TGTGCCAGCAGCTTAGGACTAGACTACGAGCAGTACTTC.

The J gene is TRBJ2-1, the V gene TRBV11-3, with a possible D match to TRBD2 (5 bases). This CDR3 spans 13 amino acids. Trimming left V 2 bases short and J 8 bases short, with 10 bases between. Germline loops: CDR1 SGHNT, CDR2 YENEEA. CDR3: CASSLLGGYEQFF. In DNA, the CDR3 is TGTGCCAGCAGCTTACTCGGAGGCTATGAGCAGTTCTTC.

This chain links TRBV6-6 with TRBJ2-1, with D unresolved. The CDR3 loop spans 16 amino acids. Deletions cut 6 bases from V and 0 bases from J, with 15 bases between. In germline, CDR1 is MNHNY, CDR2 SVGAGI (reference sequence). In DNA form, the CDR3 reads TGTGCCAGCAGGAGACAAAGAGTTGCCTCCTACAATGAGCAGTTCTTC. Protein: CASRRQRVASYNEQFF.

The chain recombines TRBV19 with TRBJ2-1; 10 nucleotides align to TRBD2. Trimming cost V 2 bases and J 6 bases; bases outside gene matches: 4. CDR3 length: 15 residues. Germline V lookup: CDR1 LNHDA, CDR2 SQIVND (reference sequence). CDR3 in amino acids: CASSILAGVGNEQFF. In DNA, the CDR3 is TGTGCCAGTAGTATACTAGCGGGAGTGGGCAATGAGCAGTTCTTC.